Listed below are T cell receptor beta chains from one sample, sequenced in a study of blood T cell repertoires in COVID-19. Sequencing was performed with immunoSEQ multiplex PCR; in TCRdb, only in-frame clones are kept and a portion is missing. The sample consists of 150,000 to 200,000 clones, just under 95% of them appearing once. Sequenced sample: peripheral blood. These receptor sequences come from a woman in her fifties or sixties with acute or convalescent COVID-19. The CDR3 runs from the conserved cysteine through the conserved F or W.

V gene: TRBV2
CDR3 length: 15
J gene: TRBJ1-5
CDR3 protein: CASRPGGVSNQPQHF

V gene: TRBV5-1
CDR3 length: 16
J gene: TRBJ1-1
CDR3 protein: CASSLVTGVMNTEAFF

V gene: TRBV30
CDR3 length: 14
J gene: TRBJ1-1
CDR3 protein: CAWSVGQGGTEAFF

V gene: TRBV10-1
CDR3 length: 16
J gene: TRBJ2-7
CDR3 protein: CASSESSGTGDYEQYF

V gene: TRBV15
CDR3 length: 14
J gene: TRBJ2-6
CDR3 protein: CATSPGSGANVLTF

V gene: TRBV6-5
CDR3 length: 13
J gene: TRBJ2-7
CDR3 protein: CASRVDSTYEQYF

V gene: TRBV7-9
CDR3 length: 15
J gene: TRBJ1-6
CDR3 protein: CASSRFGQGGSPLHF

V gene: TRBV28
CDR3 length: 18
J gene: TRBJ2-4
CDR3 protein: CASFPRAAPKLAKNIQYF

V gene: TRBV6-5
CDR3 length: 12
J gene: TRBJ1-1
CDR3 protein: CASYRLNTEAFF

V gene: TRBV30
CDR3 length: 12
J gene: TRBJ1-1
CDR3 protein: CAWSVKRGEAFF

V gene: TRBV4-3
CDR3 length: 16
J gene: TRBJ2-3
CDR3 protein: CASSVGLAGNTDTQYF

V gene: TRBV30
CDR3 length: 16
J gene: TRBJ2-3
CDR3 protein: CAWSVSLAGFGNTQYF

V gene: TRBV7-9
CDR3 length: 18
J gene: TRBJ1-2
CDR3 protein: CASSSPGLEGANNYGYTF

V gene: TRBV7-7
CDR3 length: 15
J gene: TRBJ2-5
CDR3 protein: CASSLASGSLETQYF

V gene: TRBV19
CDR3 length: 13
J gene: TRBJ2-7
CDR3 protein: CASSMQGAYEQYF

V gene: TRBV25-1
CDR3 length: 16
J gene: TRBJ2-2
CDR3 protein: CASSESQGRITGELFF

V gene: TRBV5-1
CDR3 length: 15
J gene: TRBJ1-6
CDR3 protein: CASSFQGGEDSPLHF

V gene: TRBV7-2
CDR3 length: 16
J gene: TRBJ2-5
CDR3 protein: CASSLIGGGGGETQYF

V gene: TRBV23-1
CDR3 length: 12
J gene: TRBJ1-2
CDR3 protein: CASSLRRDGYTF

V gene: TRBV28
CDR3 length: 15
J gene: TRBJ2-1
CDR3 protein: CASSLTTSGVGEQFF

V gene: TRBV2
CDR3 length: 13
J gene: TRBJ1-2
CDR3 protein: CASDIQGFDGYTF

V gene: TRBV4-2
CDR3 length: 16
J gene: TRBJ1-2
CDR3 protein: CASSQVVGPGNYGYTF

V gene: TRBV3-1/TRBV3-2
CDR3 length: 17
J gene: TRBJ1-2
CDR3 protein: CASSQDPRAGGYYGYTF

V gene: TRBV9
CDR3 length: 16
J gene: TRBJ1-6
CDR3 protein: CASSVDRVTYNSPLHF

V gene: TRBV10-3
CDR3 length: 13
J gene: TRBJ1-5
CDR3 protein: CAIARTTNQPQHF

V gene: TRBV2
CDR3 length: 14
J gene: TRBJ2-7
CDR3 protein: CASSEDPGAYEQYF

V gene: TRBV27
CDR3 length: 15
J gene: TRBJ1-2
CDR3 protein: CASSSVGGARDGYTF

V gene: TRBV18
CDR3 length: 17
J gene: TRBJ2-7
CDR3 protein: CASSPSIAGVKSYEQYF

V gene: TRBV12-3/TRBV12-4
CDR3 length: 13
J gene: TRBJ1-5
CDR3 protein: CASRMAGNQPQHF

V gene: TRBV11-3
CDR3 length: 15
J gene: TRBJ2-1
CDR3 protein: CASSLRAGGIGEQFF

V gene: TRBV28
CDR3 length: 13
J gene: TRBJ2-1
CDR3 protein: CASSLFRTSWQFF

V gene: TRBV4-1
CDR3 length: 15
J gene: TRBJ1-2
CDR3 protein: CASSQAGTGAYGYTF

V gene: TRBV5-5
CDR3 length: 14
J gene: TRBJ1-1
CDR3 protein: CASSPGEEYTEAFF

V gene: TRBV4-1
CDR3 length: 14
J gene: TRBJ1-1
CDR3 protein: CASSTGGADTEAFF

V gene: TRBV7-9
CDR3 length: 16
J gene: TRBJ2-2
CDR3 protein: CASSITGVREPGELFF

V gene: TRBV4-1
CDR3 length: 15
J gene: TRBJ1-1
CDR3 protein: CASSQVGRGESEAFF

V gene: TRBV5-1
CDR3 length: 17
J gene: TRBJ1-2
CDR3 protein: CASSCGTGRDNNYGYTF

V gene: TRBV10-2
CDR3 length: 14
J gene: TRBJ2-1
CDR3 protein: CASSDPPKRNEQFF

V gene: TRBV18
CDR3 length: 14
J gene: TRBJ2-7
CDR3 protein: CASSPTALDGEQYF

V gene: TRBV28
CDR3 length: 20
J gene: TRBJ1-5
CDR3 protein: CASSLYRDRGRMRSNQPQHF

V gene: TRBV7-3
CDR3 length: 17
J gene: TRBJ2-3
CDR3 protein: CASSLTYGTSGGNTQYF

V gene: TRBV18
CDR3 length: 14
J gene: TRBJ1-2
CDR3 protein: CASSPATENYGYTF

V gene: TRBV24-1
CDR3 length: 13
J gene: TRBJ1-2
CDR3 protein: CATSGGQNYGYTF

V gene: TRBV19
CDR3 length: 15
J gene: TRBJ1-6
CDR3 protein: CASSGSKSHLSPLHF

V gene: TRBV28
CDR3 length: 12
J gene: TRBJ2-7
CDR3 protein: CASLGLAGEQYF

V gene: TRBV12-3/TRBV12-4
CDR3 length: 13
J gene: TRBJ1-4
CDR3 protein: CASSLNPVKGLFF

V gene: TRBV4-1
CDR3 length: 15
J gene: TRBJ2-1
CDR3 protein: CASSQDEGRDNEQFF

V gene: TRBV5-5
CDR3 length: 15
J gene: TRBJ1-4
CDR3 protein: CASSPSQGYGEKLFF

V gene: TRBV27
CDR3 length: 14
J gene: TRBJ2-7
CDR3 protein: CASSLGGVGYEQYF

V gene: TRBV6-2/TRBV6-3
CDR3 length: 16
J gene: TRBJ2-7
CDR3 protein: CASSYSRTGEAYEQYF

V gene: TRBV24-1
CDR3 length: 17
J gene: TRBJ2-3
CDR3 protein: CATSDPGGGGDASPQYF

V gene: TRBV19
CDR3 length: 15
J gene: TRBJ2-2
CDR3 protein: CASNSGQANTGELFF

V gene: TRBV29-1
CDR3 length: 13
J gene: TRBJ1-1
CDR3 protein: CSVEETGGNAAFF

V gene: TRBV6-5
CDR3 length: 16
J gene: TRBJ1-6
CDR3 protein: CASSYSGQGASTTLHF

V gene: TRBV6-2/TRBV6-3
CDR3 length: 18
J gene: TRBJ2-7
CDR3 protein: CASSYWTGGGKGLNEQYF

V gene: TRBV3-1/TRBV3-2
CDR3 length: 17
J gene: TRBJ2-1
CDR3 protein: CASSPSAGSSSYNEQFF